These 22 T cell receptor beta chains were all obtained from the same sample, sequenced in a study of OX40 agonist ivuxolimab in advanced cancers. Data came from immunoSEQ multiplex PCR; TCRdb stores just in-frame clones and leaves some out. The table includes more than 15,000 clones, around 80% detected once. The input for sequencing was CD4+ or CD8+ T cells sorted from blood, taken in a trial of the OX40 agonist ivuxolimab. The receptor source for this set is an adult with an advanced solid tumor such as melanoma, head and neck, liver or kidney cancer.

The V and J genes are TRBV19 and TRBJ2-2; a weak D match, TRBD1 (6 bases). The CDR3 has 14 amino acids. Trimming cost V 5 bases and J 4 bases, with 11 bases left between them. Germline values: CDR1 LNHDA, CDR2 SQIVND (reference sequence). In DNA, the CDR3 is TGTGCCAGTAGTCCGGGACACTCCACCGGGGAGCTGTTTTTT. It is translated as CASSPGHSTGELFF.

The rearrangement joins TRBV25-1 to TRBJ2-5; 7 positions match TRBD1. Looked up from germline, CDR1 is MGHDK and CDR2 is SYGVNS. V shed 10 bases and J 4 bases; nucleotides not matched to a gene: 6. The CDR3 consists of 12 residues. Written as DNA, the CDR3 is TGTGCCAATACAGGGGTGGGAGAGACCCAGTACTTC. Protein sequence: CANTGVGETQYF. Supplemented by reference TRBV25-1 and TRBJ2-5, the full variable domain reads EADIYQTPRYLVIGTGKKITLECSQTMGHDKMYWYQQDPGMELHLIHYSYGVNSTEKGDLSSESTVSRIRTEHFPLTLESARPSHTSQYLCANTGVGETQYFGPGTRLLVL.

V and J are TRBV19 and TRBJ1-1; weak D call: TRBD1 (6 bases). Trimming removed 3 bases at V and 1 base at J, with 9 bases between. This CDR3 has 14 residues. Germline V gene data show CDR1 as LNHDA and CDR2 as SQIVND (reference sequence). The chain's CDR3 is CASSMTGANTEAFF. The CDR3 DNA is TGTGCCAGTAGTATGACGGGGGCGAACACTGAAGCTTTCTTT.

This rearrangement joins TRBV4-1 to TRBJ2-1; tentative D call: TRBD2 (6 bases). Germline V lookup: CDR1 MGHRA, CDR2 YSYEKL. Deletions cut 4 bases from V and 1 base from J, with 14 bases between. The CDR3 consists of 16 residues. CDR3 residues: CASSLELARSYNEQFF. The CDR3 DNA is TGCGCCAGCAGCCTCGAACTAGCCAGGTCCTACAATGAGCAGTTCTTC.

The J gene is TRBJ1-3, the V gene TRBV7-9; TRBD1 agrees at 7 bases. CDR3 length equals 18 residues. V gave up 3 bases and J gave up 1 base; unmatched junction bases: 12. Per the germline V gene, CDR1 is SEHNR and CDR2 is FQNEAQ (reference sequence). The CDR3 reads CASSFRSLDRDSGNTIYF. The CDR3, as DNA: TGTGCCAGCAGCTTCCGCTCCCTCGACAGGGATTCTGGAAACACCATATATTTT.

This CDR3 is CASSFVRLGLPSNTGELFF. Here the CDR3 DNA reads TGTGCCAGCAGCTTCGTGCGTTTGGGACTACCAAGCAACACCGGGGAGCTGTTTTTT. This chain connects TRBV7-8 to TRBJ2-2, with 7 bases lining up with TRBD2. Germline assignment: CDR1 SGHVS and CDR2 FQNEAQ. V lost 3 bases to trimming and J lost 2 bases; unmatched junction nucleotides: 15. The CDR3 extends over 19 amino acids.

This chain links TRBV2 with TRBJ1-1, with D perhaps TRBD1 (5 bases). The germline V gene has CDR1 SNHLY and CDR2 FYNNEI. V shed 6 bases and J shed 4 bases, with 12 bases lying between them. The CDR3 is 13 residues long. The CDR3 spells CASRQVLSTEAFF. The CDR3 region has the DNA TGTGCCAGCAGACAGGTCCTGAGCACTGAAGCTTTCTTT.

The chain couples TRBV7-6 to TRBJ2-1; perhaps TRBD2 as D (5 bases). CDR1 is SGHVS and CDR2 is FNYEAQ in the germline V gene. The CDR3 spans 14 residues. Between the trimmed V and J ends, which lost 5 bases and 6 bases, there was a span of 14 bases. CDR3 amino acids: CASSPAELPNEQFF. The DNA of the CDR3 is TGTGCCAGCAGCCCAGCGGAACTACCCAATGAGCAGTTCTTC. The full variable domain, completed using reference TRBV7-6 and TRBJ2-1, is GAGVSQSPRYKVTKRGQDVALRCDPISGHVSLYWYRQALGQGPEFLTYFNYEAQQDKSGLPNDRFSAERPEGSISTLTIQRTEQRDSAMYRCASSPAELPNEQFFGPGTRLTVL.

This rearrangement joins TRBV7-6 to TRBJ1-1; D gene ambiguous. CDR3 length equals 13 residues. V was pared by 5 bases and J by 1 base, with 8 bases between. Germline CDR1 is SGHVS and CDR2 is FNYEAQ. The CDR3 coding sequence is TGTGCCAGCAGCCCCTCACCGAACACTGAAGCTTTCTTT. Protein product: CASSPSPNTEAFF.

This clone turned up a few times. The V gene is TRBV7-9, the J gene TRBJ1-5, with a weak D call TRBD1 (6 bases). This CDR3 is built from 14 residues. Germline CDR1 reads SEHNR; CDR2 reads FQNEAQ (reference sequence). The V gene lost 5 bases and the J gene lost 4 bases, with 12 bases spanning the gap. CDR3 sequence: CASSDLQGNQPQHF. CDR3 coding DNA: TGTGCCAGCAGCGACCTACAGGGTAATCAGCCCCAGCATTTT.

This CDR3 is CASTPGATYEQYF. The CDR3 region has the DNA TGTGCCAGTACCCCAGGGGCGACCTACGAGCAGTACTTC. The chain has TRBV19 and TRBJ2-7, with D tentatively TRBD1 (6 bases). Looked up from germline, CDR1 is LNHDA and CDR2 is SQIVND (reference sequence). V gave up 7 bases and J gave up 2 bases, with 12 bases separating them. The CDR3 runs 13 residues.

This chain links TRBV10-3 with TRBJ2-3, with D unclear. Germline V CDR1 and CDR2: ENHRY, SYGVKD. The length of the CDR3 is 12 residues. Trimming took off 2 bases at V and 0 bases at J, with 0 bases between the two ends. The CDR3, as DNA: TGTGCCATCAGTGAGAGCACAGATACGCAGTATTTT. Translated, it gives CAISESTDTQYF.

This clone was recorded once. The chain joins TRBV5-5 to TRBJ1-3; D gene unclear. CDR3 size: 13 residues. Germline V CDR1 and CDR2: SGHKS, YYEKEE (reference sequence). Trimming took off 2 bases at V and 3 bases at J, with 6 bases between the two ends. The CDR3 DNA follows: TGTGCCAGCAGCTTTCTTGATGGAAACACCATATATTTT. Encoded protein: CASSFLDGNTIYF.

The CDR3 spells CASTNRLASQETQYF. In DNA form, the CDR3 reads TGTGCCAGCACCAACCGACTAGCGAGCCAAGAGACCCAGTACTTC. This chain links TRBV27 with TRBJ2-5; TRBD2 matches 8 bases. CDR3 length equals 15 residues. V was clipped by 7 bases and J by 1 base; unmatched bases: 8. Germline V gives CDR1 MNHEY, CDR2 SMNVEV (reference sequence).

The V and J genes are TRBV5-1 and TRBJ2-7; D is possibly TRBD2 (11 bases). The V gene lost 4 bases and the J gene lost 3 bases, with 32 bases spanning the gap. In germline, CDR1 is SGHRS, CDR2 YFSETQ. The CDR3 spans 20 residues. Written as DNA, the CDR3 is TGCGCCAGCAGCCCAGGGGACAGGGGTCGGCCTAGCGGGAGGTACTACGAGCAGTACTTC. Translating gives CASSPGDRGRPSGRYYEQYF.

The CDR3 sequence: CASSPGPAFMNTEAFF. The CDR3, as DNA: TGTGCCAGCAGCCCTGGGCCGGCTTTCATGAACACTGAAGCTTTCTTT. V and J are TRBV27 and TRBJ1-1; no clear D. V was pared by 6 bases and J by 0 bases, with 17 bases between. The CDR3 is 16 residues long. Germline V gives CDR1 MNHEY, CDR2 SMNVEV (reference sequence).

V usage is TRBV5-5 and J usage is TRBJ2-3, with unresolved D. Looked up from germline, CDR1 is SGHKS and CDR2 is YYEKEE (reference sequence). This CDR3 spans 13 amino acids. V lost 6 bases, J lost 2 bases, and 10 bases lay in between. CDR3 amino acids: CASMETPTDTQYF. The DNA for the CDR3 is TGTGCCAGCATGGAGACCCCCACAGATACGCAGTATTTT. Drawing the rest from reference TRBV5-5 and TRBJ2-3, the complete variable domain is DAGVTQSPTHLIKTRGQQVTLRCSPISGHKSVSWYQQVLGQGPQFIFQYYEKEERGRGNFPDRFSARQFPNYSSELNVNALLLGDSALYLCASMETPTDTQYFGPGTRLTVL.

The chain couples TRBV19 to TRBJ2-5; D could derive from TRBD1 or TRBD2 (5 bases each). Trimming shortened V by 3 bases and J by 2 bases, and 13 bases separated the two germline ends. The germline V gene encodes CDR1 LNHDA and CDR2 SQIVND (reference sequence). This CDR3 is built from 15 residues. The CDR3 here is CASSIWWGSQETQYF. The CDR3 nucleotides are TGTGCCAGTAGTATTTGGTGGGGGTCTCAAGAGACCCAGTACTTC.

This clone was detected a few times. V usage is TRBV6-5 and J usage is TRBJ2-5, with a possible D match to TRBD1 (5 bases). The V end lost 7 bases, the J end lost 4 bases, and 19 bases lay between the germline ends. The CDR3 length is 15 residues. Germline V gives CDR1 MNHEY, CDR2 SVGAGI. Here the CDR3 reads CASNPWARVGETQYF. DNA for the CDR3: TGTGCCAGCAATCCCTGGGCCAGGGTAGGAGAGACCCAGTACTTC.

The chain has TRBV6-5 and TRBJ1-5; D gene uncertain. Trimming took off 1 base at V and 2 bases at J, with 6 bases between the two ends. Germline V lookup: CDR1 MNHEY, CDR2 SVGAGI. The CDR3 contains 14 residues. The CDR3, as DNA: TGTGCCAGCAGTTACTTTCCAGGCAATCAGCCCCAGCATTTT. Translation: CASSYFPGNQPQHF.

This sequence joins TRBV27 and TRBJ1-1, with D tentatively TRBD1 (5 bases). The CDR3 covers 15 residues. Deletions cut 4 bases from V and 0 bases from J, with 12 bases between. Germline values: CDR1 MNHEY, CDR2 SMNVEV (reference sequence). Here the CDR3 reads CASSSPGTMNTEAFF. CDR3 DNA sequence: TGTGCCAGCAGTTCCCCGGGGACGATGAACACTGAAGCTTTCTTT.

The rearrangement joins TRBV9 to TRBJ2-2, with 7 bases aligning to TRBD1. The J segment lost 0 bases and the V segment lost 0 bases, leaving 5 bases of the junction unmatched. Looked up from germline, CDR1 is SGDLS and CDR2 is YYNGEE. This CDR3 comprises 17 residues. CDR3 coding DNA: TGTGCCAGCAGCGTAGCTCAGACAGGGCCGAACACCGGGGAGCTGTTTTTT. It specifies CASSVAQTGPNTGELFF.